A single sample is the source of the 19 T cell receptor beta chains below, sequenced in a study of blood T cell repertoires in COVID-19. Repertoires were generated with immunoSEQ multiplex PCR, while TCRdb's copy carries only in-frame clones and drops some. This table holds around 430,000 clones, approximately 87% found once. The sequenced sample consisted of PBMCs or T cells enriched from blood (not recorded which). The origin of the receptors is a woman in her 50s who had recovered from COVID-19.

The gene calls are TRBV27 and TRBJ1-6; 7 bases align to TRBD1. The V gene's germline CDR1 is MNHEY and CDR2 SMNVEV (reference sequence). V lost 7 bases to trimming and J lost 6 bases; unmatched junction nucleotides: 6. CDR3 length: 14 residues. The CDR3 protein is CASKGRQGNSPLHF. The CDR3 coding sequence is TGTGCCAGCAAGGGTCGACAGGGTAATTCACCCCTCCACTTT.

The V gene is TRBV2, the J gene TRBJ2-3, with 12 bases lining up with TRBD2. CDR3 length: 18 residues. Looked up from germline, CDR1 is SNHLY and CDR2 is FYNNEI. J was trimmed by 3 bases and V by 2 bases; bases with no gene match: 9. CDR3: CASSETLLAGGRTDTQYF. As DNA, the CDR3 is TGTGCCAGCAGTGAAACTTTGCTAGCGGGGGGGCGGACAGATACGCAGTATTTT.

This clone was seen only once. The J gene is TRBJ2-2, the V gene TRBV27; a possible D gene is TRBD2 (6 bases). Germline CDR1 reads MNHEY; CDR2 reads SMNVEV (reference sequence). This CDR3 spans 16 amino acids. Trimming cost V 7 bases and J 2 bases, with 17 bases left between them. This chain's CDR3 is CASTLSGGSNTGELFF. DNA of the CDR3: TGTGCCAGCACTCTTAGTGGGGGGAGTAACACCGGGGAGCTGTTTTTT.

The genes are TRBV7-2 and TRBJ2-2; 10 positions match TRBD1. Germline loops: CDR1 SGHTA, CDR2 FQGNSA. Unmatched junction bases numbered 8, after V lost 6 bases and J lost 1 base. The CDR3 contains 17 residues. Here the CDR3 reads CASRSPGQGLNTGELFF. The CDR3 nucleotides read TGTGCCAGCAGAAGTCCGGGACAGGGGCTGAACACCGGGGAGCTGTTTTTT.

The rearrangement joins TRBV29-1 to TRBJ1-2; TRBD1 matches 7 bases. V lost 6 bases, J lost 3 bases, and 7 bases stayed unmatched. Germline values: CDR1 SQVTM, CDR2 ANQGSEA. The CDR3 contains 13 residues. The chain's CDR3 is CSVGDREDYGYTF. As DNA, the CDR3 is TGCAGCGTCGGCGACAGGGAAGACTATGGCTACACCTTC.

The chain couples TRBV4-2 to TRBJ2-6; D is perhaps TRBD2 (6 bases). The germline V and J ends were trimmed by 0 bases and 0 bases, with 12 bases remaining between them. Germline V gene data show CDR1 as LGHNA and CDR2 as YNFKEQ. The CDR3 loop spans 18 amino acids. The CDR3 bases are TGTGCCAGCAGCCAAGAAGGTCAGGGAGGCTCTGGGGCCAACGTCCTGACTTTC. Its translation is CASSQEGQGGSGANVLTF.

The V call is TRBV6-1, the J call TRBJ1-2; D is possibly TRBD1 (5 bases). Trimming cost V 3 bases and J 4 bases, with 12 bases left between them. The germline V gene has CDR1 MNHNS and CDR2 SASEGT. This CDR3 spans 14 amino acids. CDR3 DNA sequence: TGTGCCAGCAGTGAGCATAGGGGTACCTATGGCTACACCTTC. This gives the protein CASSEHRGTYGYTF.

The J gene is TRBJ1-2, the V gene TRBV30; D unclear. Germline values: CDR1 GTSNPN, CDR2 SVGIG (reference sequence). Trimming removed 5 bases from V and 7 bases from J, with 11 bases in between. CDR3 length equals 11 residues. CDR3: CAWGSPSGYTF. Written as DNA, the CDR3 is TGTGCCTGGGGGTCCCCGAGTGGCTACACCTTC.

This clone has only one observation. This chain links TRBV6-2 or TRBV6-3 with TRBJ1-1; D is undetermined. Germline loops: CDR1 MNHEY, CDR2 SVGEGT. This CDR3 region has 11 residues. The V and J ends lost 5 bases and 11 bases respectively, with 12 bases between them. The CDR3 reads CASSEGWSAFF. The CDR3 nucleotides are TGTGCCAGCAGTGAGGGATGGAGCGCTTTCTTT.

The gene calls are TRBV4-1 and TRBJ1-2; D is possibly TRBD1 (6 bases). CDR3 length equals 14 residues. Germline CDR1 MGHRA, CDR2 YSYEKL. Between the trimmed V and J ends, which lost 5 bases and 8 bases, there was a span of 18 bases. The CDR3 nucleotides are TGCGCCAGCAGCTTACGACAGGATAATTACGGCTACACCTTC. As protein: CASSLRQDNYGYTF.

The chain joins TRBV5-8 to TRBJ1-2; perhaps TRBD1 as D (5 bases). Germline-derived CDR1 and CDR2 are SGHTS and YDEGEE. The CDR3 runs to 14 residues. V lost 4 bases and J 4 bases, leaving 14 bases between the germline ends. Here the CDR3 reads CASSPTGVLYGYTF. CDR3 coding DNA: TGTGCCAGCAGCCCCACAGGAGTTCTCTATGGCTACACCTTC.

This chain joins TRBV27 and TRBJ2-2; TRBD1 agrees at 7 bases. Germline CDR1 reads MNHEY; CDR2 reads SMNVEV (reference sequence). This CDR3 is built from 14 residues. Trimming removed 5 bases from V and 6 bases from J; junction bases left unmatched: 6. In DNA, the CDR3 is TGTGCCAGCAGTCCCCGTGACAGGGCCGGGGAGCTGTTTTTT. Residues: CASSPRDRAGELFF.

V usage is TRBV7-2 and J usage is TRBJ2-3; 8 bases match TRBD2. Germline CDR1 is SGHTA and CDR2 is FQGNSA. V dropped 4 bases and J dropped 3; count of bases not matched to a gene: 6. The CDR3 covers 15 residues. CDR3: CASSSGGARTDTQYF. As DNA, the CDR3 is TGTGCCAGCAGCTCGGGGGGGGCTAGAACAGATACGCAGTATTTT.

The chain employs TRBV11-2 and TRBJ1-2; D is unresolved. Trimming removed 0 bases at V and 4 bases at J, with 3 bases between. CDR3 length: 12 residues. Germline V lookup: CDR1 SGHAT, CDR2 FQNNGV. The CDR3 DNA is TGTGCCAGCAGCTTAGACTTCTATGGCTACACCTTC. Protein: CASSLDFYGYTF.

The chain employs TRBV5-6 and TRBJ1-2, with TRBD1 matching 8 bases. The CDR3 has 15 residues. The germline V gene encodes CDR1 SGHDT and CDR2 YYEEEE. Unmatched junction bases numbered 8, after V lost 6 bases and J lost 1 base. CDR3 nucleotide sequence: TGTGCCAGCACCGCACCAGGGGGCGATAACTATGGCTACACCTTC. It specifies CASTAPGGDNYGYTF.

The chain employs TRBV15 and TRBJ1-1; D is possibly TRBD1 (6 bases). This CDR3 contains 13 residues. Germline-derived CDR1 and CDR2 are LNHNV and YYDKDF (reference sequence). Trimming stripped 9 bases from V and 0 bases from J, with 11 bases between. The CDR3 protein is CATRDIMNTEAFF. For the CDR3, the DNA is TGTGCCACTAGGGACATCATGAACACTGAAGCTTTCTTT.

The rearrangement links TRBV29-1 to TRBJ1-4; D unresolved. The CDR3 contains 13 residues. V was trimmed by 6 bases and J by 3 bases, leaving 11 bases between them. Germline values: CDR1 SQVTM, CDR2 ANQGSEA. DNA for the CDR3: TGCAGCGTCCTAGCGGGATCTAATGAAAAACTGTTTTTT. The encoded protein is CSVLAGSNEKLFF.

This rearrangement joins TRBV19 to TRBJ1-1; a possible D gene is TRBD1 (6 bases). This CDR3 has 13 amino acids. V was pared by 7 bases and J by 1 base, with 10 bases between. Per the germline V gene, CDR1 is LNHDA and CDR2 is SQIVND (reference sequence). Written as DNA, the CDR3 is TGTGCCAGTAACTTGGGGGCGAACACTGAAGCTTTCTTT. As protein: CASNLGANTEAFF.

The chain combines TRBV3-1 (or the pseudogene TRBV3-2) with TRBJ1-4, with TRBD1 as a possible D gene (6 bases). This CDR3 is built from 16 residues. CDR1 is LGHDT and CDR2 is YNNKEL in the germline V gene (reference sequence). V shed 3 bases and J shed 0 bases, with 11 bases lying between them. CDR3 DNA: TGTGCCAGCAGCCATGGACAGCTTGCAACTAATGAAAAACTGTTTTTT. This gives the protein CASSHGQLATNEKLFF.